The following is a T cell receptor beta chain sequence with its context. The target antigen is unknown. The sample is drawn from a study of beta chain features in type 1 diabetes. Study findings and constraints: Type 1 diabetes patients had TCRB CDR3s that were shorter (moderately but significantly so) in all four CD4+ subsets.

Expressed TCRB transcripts were sequenced because the isolated RNA had all been reverse transcribed beforehand. Sequencing used immunoSEQ multiplex PCR; TCRdb keeps in-frame clones, though not all of them. The table includes approximately 170,000 clones, roughly 63% detected once. From germline, CDR1 is MNHNY and CDR2 SVGAGI (reference sequence). The germline V and J ends were trimmed by 5 bases and 5 bases, with 22 bases remaining between them. The length of the CDR3 is 16 residues. This chain joins TRBV6-6 and TRBJ2-7, with D perhaps TRBD2 (6 bases). The TCR sequence derives from a man aged 25-45 years with type 1 diabetes. Sequenced: naive CD4+ T cells from blood. For the CDR3, the DNA is TGTGCCAGCAGTCATGGGGCGGGACGACAAGGCAACGAGCAGTACTTC. It codes for CASSHGAGRQGNEQYF.